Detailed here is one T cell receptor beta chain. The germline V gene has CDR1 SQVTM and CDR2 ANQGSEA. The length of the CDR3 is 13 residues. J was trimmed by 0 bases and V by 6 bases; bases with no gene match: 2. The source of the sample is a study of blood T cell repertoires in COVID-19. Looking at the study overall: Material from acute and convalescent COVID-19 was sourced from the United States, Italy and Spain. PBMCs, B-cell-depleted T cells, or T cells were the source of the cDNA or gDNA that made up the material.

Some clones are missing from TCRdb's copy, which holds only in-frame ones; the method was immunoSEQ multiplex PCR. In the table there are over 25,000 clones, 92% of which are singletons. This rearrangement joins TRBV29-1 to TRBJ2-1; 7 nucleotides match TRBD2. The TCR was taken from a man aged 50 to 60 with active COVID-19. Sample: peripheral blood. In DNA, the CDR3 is TGCAGCGTCCGGACTAGCTCCTACAATGAGCAGTTCTTC. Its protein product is CSVRTSSYNEQFF.